This TCR beta chain originates from a study of patients and donors after allogeneic stem cell transplantation. The trim removed 1 base at V and 3 bases at J, leaving 4 bases unmatched. Per germline, CDR1 DFQATT and CDR2 SNEGSKA (reference sequence). The CDR3 extends over 14 amino acids. TCRdb reprocessed the RT-PCR reads via MiXCR and lists one record per CDR3 protein. The sample records some 160,000 distinct CDR3 sequences, 24% being singletons. The V gene is TRBV20-1, the J gene TRBJ2-7; TRBD1 aligns across 9 bases. The TCR sequence derives from a human donor who was either an allogeneic HSCT recipient or a stem cell or donor lymphocyte infusion donor (not recorded which). It is not recorded whose cells these are; they may come from a transplant donor. Material: blood, either unsorted or a sorted T cell fraction (not recorded which). The DNA of the CDR3 is TGCAGTGCTAGAGGGTGGGACAGGGACTACGAGCAGTACTTC. Translating gives CSARGWDRDYEQYF.